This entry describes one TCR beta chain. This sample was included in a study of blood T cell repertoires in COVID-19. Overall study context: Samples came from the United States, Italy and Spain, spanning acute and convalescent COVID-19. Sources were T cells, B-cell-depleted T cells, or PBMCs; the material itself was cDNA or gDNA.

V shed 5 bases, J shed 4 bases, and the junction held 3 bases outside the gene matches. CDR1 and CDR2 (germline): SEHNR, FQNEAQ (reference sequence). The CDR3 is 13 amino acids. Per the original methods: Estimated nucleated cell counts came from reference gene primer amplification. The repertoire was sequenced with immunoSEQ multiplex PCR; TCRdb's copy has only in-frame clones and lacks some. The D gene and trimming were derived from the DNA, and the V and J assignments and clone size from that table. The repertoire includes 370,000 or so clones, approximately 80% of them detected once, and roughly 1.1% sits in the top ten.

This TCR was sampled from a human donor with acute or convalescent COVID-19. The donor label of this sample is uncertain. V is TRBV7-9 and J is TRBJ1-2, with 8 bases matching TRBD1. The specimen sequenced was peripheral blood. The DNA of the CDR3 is TGTGCCAGCAGCACCGACAGGGGCTATGGCTACACCTTC. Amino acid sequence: CASSTDRGYGYTF.